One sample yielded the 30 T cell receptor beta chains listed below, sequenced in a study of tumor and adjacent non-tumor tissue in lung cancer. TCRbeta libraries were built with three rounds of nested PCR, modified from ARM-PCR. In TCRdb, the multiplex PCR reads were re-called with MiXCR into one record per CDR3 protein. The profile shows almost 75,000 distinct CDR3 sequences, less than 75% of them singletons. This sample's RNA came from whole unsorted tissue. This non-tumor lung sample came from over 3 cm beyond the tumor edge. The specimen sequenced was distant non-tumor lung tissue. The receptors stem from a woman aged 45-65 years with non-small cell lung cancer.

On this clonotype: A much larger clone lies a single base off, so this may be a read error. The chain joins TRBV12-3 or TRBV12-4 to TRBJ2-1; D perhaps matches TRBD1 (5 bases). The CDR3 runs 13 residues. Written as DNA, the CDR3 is TGTTCCAGCAGTTTGTGGCAGGGCAATGAGCAGTTCTTC. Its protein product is CSSSLWQGNEQFF.

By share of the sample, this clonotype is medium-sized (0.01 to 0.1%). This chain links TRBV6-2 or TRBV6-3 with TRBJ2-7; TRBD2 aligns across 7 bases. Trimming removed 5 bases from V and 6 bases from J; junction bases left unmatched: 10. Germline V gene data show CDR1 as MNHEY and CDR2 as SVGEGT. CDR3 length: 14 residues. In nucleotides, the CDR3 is TGTGCCAGCAGTCCTGCCGGCGGGAGTCGCGAGCAGTACTTC. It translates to CASSPAGGSREQYF.

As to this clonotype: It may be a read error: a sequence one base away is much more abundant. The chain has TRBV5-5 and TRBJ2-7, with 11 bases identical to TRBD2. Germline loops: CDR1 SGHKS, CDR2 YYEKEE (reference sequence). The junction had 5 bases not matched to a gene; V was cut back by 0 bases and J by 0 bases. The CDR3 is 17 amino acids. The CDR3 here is CASSLVLAGGNSYEQYF. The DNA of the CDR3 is TGTGCCAGCAGCTTGGTGCTAGCGGGAGGCAACTCCTACGAGCAGTACTTC.

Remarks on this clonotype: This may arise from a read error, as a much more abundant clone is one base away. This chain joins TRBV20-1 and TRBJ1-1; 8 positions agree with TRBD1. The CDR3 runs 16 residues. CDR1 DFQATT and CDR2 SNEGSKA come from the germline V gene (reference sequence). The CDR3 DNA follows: TGCAGTGCTAGAGACCCCTCCGGACAGGGCGGAACTGAAGTTTTCTTT. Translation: CSARDPSGQGGTEVFF.

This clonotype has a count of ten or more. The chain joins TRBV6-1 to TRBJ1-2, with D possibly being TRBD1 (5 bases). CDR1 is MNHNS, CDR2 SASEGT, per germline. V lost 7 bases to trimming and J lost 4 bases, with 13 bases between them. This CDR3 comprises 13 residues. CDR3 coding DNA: TGTGCCAGCATCCCCCGGGACGGCTATGGCTACACCTTC. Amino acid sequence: CASIPRDGYGYTF.

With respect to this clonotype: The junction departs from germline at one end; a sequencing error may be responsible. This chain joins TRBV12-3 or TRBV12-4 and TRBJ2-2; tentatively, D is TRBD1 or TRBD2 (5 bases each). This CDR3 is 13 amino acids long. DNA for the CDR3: TGTGCCAGCGCCAGGGCGGACACCGGGGAACTGTTTTTT. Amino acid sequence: CASARADTGELFF.

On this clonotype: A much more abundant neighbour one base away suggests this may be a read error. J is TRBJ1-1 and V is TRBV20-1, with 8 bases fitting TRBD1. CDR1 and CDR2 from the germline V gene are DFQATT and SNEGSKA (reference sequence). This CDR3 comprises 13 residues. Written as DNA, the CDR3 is TGCACTGCTCACACCCCGGACAGGGTCTCGGATTTCTTT. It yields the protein CTAHTPDRVSDFF.

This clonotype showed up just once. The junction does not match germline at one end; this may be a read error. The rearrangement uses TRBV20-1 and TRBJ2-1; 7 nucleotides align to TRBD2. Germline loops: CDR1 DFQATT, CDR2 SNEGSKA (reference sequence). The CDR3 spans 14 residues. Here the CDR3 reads CSASGRISYNGQFF. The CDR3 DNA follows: TGCAGTGCTAGCGGGAGGATCTCCTACAATGGGCAGTTCTTC.

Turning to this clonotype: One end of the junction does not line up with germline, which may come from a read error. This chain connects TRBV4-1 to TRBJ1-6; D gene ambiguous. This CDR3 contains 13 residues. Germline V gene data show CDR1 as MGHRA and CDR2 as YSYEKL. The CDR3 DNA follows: TGCGCCAGGAGCCAAGGTGTTAATTCACCCCTCCACTTT. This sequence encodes CARSQGVNSPLHF.

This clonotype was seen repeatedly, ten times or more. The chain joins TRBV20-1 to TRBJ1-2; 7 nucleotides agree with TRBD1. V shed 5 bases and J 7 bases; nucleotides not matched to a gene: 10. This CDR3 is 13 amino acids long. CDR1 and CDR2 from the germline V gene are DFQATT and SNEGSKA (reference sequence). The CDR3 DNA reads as TGCAGTGCTGATACAGGGGTTTTCACTGGCTACACCTTC. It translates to CSADTGVFTGYTF.

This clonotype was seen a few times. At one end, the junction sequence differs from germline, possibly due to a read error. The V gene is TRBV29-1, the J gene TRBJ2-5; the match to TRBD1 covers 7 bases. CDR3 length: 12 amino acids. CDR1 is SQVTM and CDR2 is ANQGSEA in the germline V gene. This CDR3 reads CSAIRQGETHYF. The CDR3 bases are TGCAGCGCTATACGACAGGGAGAGACCCACTATTTC.

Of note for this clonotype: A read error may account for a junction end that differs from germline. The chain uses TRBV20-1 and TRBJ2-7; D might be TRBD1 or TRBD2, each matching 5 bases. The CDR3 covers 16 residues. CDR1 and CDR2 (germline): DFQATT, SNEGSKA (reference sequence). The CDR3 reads CSANSSRGRNSYDQYF. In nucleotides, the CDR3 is TGCAGTGCTAACTCATCGAGGGGCAGGAACTCCTACGATCAGTACTTC.

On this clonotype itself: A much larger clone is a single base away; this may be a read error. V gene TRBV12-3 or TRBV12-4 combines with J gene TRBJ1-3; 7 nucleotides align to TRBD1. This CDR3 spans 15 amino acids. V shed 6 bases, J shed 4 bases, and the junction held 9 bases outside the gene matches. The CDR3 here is CASRLMVTGGNTIYF. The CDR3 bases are TGTGCCAGCAGATTAATGGTGACAGGGGGAAACACCATATATTTT.

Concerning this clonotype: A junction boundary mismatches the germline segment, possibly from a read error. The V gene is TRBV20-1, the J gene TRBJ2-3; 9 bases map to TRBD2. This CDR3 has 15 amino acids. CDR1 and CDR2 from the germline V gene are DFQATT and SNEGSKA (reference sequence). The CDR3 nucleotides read TGCAGTGCTAGAGATCTAGCGGGGAGTACAGATAGGCAGTATTTT. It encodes CSARDLAGSTDRQYF.

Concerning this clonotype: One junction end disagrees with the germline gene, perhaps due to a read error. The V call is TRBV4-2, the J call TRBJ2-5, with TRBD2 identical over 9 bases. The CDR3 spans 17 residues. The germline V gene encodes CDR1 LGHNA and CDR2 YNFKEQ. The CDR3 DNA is TGTACCAGCAGCCAAGATTCGGCTAGCGGGACTTTGTATGAGCAGTACTTC. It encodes CTSSQDSASGTLYEQYF.

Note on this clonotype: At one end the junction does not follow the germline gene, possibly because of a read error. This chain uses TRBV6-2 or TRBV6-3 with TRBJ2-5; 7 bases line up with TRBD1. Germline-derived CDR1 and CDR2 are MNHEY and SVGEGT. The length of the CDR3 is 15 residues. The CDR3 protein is CGSRPGQTYQETQYF. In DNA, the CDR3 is TGTGGCAGCAGACCGGGACAGACATACCAAGAGACCCAGTACTTC.

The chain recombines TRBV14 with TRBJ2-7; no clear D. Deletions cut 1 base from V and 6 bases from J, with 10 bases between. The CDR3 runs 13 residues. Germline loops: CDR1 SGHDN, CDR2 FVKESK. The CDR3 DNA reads TGTGCCAGCAGCCAAGGGTGGGATCGCGAGCAGTACTTC. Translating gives CASSQGWDREQYF. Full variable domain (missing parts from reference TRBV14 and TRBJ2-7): EAGVTQFPSHSVIEKGQTVTLRCDPISGHDNLYWYRRVMGKEIKFLLHFVKESKQDESGMPNNRFLAERTGGTYSTLKVQPAELEDSGVYFCASSQGWDREQYFGPGTRLTVT.

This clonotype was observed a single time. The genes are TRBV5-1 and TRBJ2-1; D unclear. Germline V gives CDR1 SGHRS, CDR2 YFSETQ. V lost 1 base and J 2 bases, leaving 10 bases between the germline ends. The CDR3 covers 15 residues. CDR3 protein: CASSLSAITYNEQFF. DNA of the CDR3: TGCGCCAGCAGCTTGTCCGCAATCACCTACAATGAGCAGTTCTTC. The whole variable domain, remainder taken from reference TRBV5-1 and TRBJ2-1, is KAGVTQTPRYLIKTRGQQVTLSCSPISGHRSVSWYQQTPGQGLQFLFEYFSETQRNKGNFPGRFSGRQFSNSRSEMNVSTLELGDSALYLCASSLSAITYNEQFFGPGTRLTVL.

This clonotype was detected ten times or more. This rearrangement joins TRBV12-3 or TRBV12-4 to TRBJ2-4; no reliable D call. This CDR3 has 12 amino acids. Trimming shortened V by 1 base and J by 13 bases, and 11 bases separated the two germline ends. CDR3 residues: CASSLGQYYQYF. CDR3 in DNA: TGTGCCAGCAGTTTAGGGCAGTATTACCAGTACTTC.

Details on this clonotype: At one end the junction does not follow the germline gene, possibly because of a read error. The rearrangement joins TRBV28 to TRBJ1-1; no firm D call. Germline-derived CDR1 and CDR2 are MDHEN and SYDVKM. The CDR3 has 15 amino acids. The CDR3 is CVSSWAGARNTEGFF. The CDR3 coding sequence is TGTGTCAGCAGTTGGGCAGGTGCCAGGAACACTGAAGGTTTCTTT.

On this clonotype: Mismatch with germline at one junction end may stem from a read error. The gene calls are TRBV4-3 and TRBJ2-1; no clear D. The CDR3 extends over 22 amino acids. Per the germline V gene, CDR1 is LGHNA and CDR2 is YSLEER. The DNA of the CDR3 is TGCGCCAGCAGCCGAAAGCCTGTGGGTCCGAGATCACAGAGCCAGCGAGGCAATGAGGAGTTCTTC. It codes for CASSRKPVGPRSQSQRGNEEFF.

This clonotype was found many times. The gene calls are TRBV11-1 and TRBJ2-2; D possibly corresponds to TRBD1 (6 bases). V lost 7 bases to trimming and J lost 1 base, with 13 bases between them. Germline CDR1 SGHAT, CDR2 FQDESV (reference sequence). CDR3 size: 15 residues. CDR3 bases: TGTGCCAGCAACTTCCTAGGGGGGAACACCGGGGAGCTGTTTTTT. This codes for CASNFLGGNTGELFF.

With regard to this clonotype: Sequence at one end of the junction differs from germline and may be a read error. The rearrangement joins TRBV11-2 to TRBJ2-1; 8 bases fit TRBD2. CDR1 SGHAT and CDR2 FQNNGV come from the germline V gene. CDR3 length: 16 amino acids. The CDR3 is CASRLGLLAGHNEQFF. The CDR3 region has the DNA TGTGCCAGCAGATTAGGTCTTTTAGCGGGACACAATGAGCAGTTCTTC.

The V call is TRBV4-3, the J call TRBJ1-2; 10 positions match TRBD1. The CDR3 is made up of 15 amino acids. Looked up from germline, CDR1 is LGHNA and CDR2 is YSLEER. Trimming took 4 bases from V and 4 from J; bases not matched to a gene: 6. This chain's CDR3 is CASSPGTGAAYGYTF. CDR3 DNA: TGCGCCAGCAGCCCTGGGACAGGGGCTGCCTATGGCTACACCTTC.

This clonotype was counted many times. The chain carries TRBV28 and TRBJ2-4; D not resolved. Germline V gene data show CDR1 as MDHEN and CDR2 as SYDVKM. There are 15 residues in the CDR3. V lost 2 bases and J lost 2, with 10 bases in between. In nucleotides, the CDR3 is TGTGCCAGCAGTTTAAGCAGGAATACCAAAAACATTCAGTACTTC. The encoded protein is CASSLSRNTKNIQYF. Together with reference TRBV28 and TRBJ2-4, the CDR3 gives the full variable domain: DVKVTQSSRYLVKRTGEKVFLECVQDMDHENMFWYRQDPGLGLRLIYFSYDVKMKEKGDIPEGYSVSREKKERFSLILESASTNQTSMYLCASSLSRNTKNIQYFGAGTRLSVL.

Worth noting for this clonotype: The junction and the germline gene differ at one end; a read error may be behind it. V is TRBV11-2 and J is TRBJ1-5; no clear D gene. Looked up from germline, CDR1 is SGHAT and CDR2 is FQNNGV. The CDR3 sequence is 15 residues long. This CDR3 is CAGSLACRGNQPQHF. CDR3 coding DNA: TGTGCCGGCAGCTTAGCGTGCCGAGGCAATCAGCCCCAGCACTTT.

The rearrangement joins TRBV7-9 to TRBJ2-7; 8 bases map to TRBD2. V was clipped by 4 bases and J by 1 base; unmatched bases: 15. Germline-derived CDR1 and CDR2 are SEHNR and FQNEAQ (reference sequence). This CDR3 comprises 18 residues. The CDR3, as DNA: TGTGCCAGCAGCTCAAGAGGGGGTGGAACGGGAGGGTCCTACGAGCAGTACTTC. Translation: CASSSRGGGTGGSYEQYF.

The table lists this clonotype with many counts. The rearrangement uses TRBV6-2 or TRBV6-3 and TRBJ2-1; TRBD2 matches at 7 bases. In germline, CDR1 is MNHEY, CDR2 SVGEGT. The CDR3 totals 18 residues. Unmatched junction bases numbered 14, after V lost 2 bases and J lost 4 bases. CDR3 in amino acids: CASSYLVAGVSGYNEQFF. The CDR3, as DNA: TGTGCCAGCAGTTACCTCGTTGCGGGAGTGTCTGGGTACAATGAGCAGTTCTTC.

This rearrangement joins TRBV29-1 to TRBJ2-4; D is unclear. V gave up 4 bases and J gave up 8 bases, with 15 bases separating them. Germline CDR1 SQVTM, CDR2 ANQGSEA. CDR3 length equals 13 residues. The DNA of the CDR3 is TGCAGCGTTGGACCGGGCCAAGAAGACATTCAGTACTTC. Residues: CSVGPGQEDIQYF.

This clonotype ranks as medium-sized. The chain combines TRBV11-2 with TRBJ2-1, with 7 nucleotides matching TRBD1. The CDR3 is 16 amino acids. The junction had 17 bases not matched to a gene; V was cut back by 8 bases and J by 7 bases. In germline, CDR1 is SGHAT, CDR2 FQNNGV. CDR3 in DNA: TGTGCCAGCCAGAGCCTGGGACAGAGTTACCAGAATGAGCAGTTCTTC. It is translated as CASQSLGQSYQNEQFF.